This T cell receptor (beta chain) was sequenced during a study of monozygotic twins with inflammatory bowel disease. CDR1 is MGHRA and CDR2 is YSYEKL in the germline V gene. The CDR3 totals 15 residues. Using the 5' RACE reads, TCRdb records one entry per CDR3 protein without DNA. The table for this sample gives a few hundred thousand distinct CDR3 sequences. The V gene is TRBV4-1, the J gene TRBJ1-1. Sequenced material: blood. The source of this sequence is a human donor with ulcerative colitis or Crohn's disease, or a healthy co-twin of an affected twin (not recorded which). CDR3 region: CASSHDQGPSRGAFF.